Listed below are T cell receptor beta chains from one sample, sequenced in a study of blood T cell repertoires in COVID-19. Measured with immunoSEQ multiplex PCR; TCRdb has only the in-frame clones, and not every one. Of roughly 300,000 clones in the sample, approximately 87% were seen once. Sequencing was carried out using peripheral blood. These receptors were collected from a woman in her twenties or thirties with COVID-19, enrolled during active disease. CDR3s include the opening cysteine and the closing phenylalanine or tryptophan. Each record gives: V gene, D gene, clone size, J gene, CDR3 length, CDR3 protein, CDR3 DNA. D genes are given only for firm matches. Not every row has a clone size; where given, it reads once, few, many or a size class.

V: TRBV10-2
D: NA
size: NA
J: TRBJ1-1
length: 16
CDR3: CASRKDPVVGRTEAFF
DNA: TGCGCCAGCAGGAAAGACCCCGTAGTGGGGAGGACTGAAGCTTTCTTT

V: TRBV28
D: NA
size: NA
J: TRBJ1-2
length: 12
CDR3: CASSLREDGYTF
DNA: TGTGCCAGCAGTTTGAGGGAGGATGGCTACACCTTC

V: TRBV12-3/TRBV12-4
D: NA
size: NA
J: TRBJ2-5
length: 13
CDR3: CASNQWGEETQYF
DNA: TGTGCCAGCAATCAATGGGGGGAAGAGACCCAGTACTTC

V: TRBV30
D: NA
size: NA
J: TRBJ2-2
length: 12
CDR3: CAWGPSGGELFF
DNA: TGTGCCTGGGGACCGTCGGGCGGGGAGCTGTTTTTT

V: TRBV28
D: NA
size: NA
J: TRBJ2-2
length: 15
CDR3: CASSPHRINTGELFF
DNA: TGTGCCAGCAGCCCTCACAGGATTAACACCGGGGAGCTGTTTTTT

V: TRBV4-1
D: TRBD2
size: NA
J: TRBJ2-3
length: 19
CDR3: CASSQVYGLAGGSTDTQYF
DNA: TGCGCCAGCAGCCAAGTTTACGGACTAGCGGGGGGTAGCACAGATACGCAGTATTTT

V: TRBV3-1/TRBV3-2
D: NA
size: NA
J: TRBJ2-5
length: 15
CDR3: CASSQDGQSYGTQYF
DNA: TGTGCCAGCAGCCAAGACGGACAGTCGTACGGGACCCAGTACTTC

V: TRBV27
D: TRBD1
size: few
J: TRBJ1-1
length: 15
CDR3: CASSLDRGLVTEAFF
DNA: TGTGCCAGCAGTTTGGACAGGGGGTTGGTGACTGAAGCTTTCTTT

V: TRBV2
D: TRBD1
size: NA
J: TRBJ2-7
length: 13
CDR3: CASINTGVHEQYF
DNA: TGTGCCAGCATTAACACAGGGGTCCACGAGCAGTACTTC

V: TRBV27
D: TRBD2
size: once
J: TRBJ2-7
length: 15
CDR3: CASSLSLAGPYEQYF
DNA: TGTGCCAGCAGTTTATCACTAGCGGGGCCGTACGAGCAGTACTTC

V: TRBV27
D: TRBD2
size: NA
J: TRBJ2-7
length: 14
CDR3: CASSFLGGGDEQYF
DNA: TGTGCCAGCAGTTTTTTGGGCGGGGGGGACGAGCAGTACTTC

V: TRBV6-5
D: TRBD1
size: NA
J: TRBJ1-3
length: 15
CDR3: CASSRWTGQGNTIYF
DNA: TGTGCCAGCAGTAGATGGACAGGGCAGGGAAACACCATATATTTT

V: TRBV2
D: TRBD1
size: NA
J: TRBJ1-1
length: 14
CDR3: CASRGQGASTEAFF
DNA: TGTGCCAGCAGAGGACAGGGGGCAAGCACTGAAGCTTTCTTT

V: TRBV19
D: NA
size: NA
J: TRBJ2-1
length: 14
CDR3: CASSAWTAYNEQFF
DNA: TGTGCCAGTAGTGCTTGGACAGCTTACAATGAGCAGTTCTTC

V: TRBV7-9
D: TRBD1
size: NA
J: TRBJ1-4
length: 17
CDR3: CASSLSTWDRGYEKLFF
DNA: TGTGCCAGCAGCTTATCTACCTGGGACAGGGGGTATGAAAAACTGTTTTTT

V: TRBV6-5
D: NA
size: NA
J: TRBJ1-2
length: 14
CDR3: CASSPRYTNYGYTF
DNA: TGTGCCAGCAGTCCCAGATACACTAACTATGGCTACACCTTC

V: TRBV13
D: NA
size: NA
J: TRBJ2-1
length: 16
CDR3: CASSLKLAGLYNEQFF
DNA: TGTGCCAGCAGCTTAAAACTCGCGGGACTTTACAATGAGCAGTTCTTC

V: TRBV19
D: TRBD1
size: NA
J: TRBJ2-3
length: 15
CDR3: CASSLGTGATDTQYF
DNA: TGTGCCAGTAGTCTTGGGACAGGGGCCACAGATACGCAGTATTTT

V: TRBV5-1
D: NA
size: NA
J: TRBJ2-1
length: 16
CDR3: CASSLVGRVLYNEQFF
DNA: TGCGCCAGCAGCTTGGTCGGGCGGGTTTTATACAATGAGCAGTTCTTC

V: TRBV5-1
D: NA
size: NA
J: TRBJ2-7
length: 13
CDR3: CASSPLPGSEQYF
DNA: TGCGCCAGCAGCCCCCTGCCGGGGTCCGAGCAGTACTTC

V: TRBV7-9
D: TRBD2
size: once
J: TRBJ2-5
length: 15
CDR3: CASSGTSGPQKTQYF
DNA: TGTGCCAGCAGCGGGACTAGCGGACCGCAGAAGACCCAGTACTTC

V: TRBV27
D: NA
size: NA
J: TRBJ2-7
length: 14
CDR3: CASSLSGGSYEQYF
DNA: TGTGCCAGCAGTTTATCCGGGGGAAGCTACGAGCAGTACTTC

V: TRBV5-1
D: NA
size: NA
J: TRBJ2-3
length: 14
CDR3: CASSTSGLTDTQYF
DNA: TGCGCCAGCAGCACCAGCGGGTTAACAGATACGCAGTATTTT

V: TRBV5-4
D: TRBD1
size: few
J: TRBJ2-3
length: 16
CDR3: CASRSGQGISTDTQYF
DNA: TGTGCCAGCAGATCCGGACAGGGGATATCCACAGATACGCAGTATTTT

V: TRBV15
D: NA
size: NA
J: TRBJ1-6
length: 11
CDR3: CATAGNSPLHF
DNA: TGTGCCACCGCCGGTAATTCACCCCTCCACTTT

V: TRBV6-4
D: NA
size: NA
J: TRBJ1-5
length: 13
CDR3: CASSRDINQPQHF
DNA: TGTGCCAGCAGCCGGGACATAAATCAGCCCCAGCATTTT

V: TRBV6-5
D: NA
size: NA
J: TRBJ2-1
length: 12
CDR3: CASKLFADRQFF
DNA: TGTGCCAGCAAACTTTTTGCCGATAGGCAGTTCTTC

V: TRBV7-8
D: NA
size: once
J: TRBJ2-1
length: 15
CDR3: CASSLAGANYNEQFF
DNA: TGTGCCAGCAGCTTAGCGGGGGCCAATTACAATGAGCAGTTCTTC